The present T cell receptor beta chain was sequenced within a study of blood T cells in healthy people across ages. Comments on this clonotype: A read error may produce the germline difference seen at one junction end.

This CDR3 spans 14 amino acids. CDR1 and CDR2 (germline): MNHNY, SVGAGI (reference sequence). A sample-barcoded 5' primer and a J-beta primer mix were used in a second PCR of about 6 to 12 cycles. From the 5' RACE reads, TCRdb called clonotypes with MiXCR, one entry per CDR3 protein. The sample carries about 640,000 distinct CDR3 sequences, approximately 59% recorded once. The receptor was isolated from a man in his sixties in good health. The chain joins TRBV6-6 to TRBJ1-2, with TRBD1 matching over 7 bases. The specimen was blood. The CDR3 loop is CASRYRGRNYGYTF. The CDR3 DNA reads as TGTGCCAGCCGTTACAGGGGCCGTAACTATGGCTACACCTTC.